These 5 T cell receptor beta chains came from one sample sequenced in a study of T cell responses to AZD1222 COVID-19 vaccine. Sequencing was performed with immunoSEQ multiplex PCR; in TCRdb, only in-frame clones are kept and a portion is missing. The sample has under 80,000 clones, more than 65% seen once. The source material was peripheral blood, sampled on day 0 of MenACWY control vaccination. These receptors all stem from an adult in good health.

This chain connects TRBV28 to TRBJ1-4, with TRBD1 matching over 8 bases. Looked up from germline, CDR1 is MDHEN and CDR2 is SYDVKM. The CDR3 loop spans 14 amino acids. V lost 5 bases, J lost 7 bases, and 6 bases stayed unmatched. CDR3 in amino acids: CASSPWTGSEKLFF. Here the CDR3 DNA reads TGTGCCAGCAGTCCCTGGACAGGGTCTGAAAAACTGTTTTTT.

The table lists this clone with a few counts. This sequence joins TRBV18 and TRBJ1-6, with a tentative D call TRBD1 (6 bases). The CDR3 runs to 16 residues. Germline assignment: CDR1 KGHSH and CDR2 LQKENI. V shed 3 bases and J shed 9 bases, with 18 bases lying between them. The CDR3 is CASSPSGGGVTSPLHF. The CDR3 nucleotides are TGTGCCAGCTCACCGTCCGGAGGGGGGGTAACTTCACCCCTCCACTTT.

This clone was seen a few times. The gene calls are TRBV9 and TRBJ2-5, with a weak D call TRBD1 (5 bases). The germline gives CDR1 SGDLS, CDR2 YYNGEE. This CDR3 contains 13 residues. Trimming stripped 0 bases from V and 7 bases from J, with 10 bases between. The DNA of the CDR3 is TGTGCCAGCAGCGTAGAGGACACGGGGACCCAGTACTTC. Amino acid sequence: CASSVEDTGTQYF. Supplemented by reference TRBV9 and TRBJ2-5, the full variable domain reads DSGVTQTPKHLITATGQRVTLRCSPRSGDLSVYWYQQSLDQGLQFLIQYYNGEERAKGNILERFSAQQFPDLHSELNLSSLELGDSALYFCASSVEDTGTQYFGPGTRLLVL.

The chain employs TRBV18 and TRBJ2-2; possibly TRBD1 or TRBD2 for D (5 bases each). The CDR3 totals 15 residues. Deletions cut 4 bases from V and 4 bases from J, with 13 bases between. The germline CDR1 and CDR2 sequences are KGHSH and LQKENI. In nucleotides, the CDR3 is TGTGCCAGCTCACTAGGGACGGGTTCCACCGGGGAGCTGTTTTTT. It codes for CASSLGTGSTGELFF.

The rearrangement joins TRBV20-1 to TRBJ2-3; either TRBD1 or TRBD2 may fit D (5 bases each). The CDR3 spans 13 residues. The V end was cut by 3 bases, the J end by 2 bases, with 9 bases between. CDR1 is DFQATT and CDR2 is SNEGSKA in the germline V gene (reference sequence). The CDR3 loop reads CSASTGPTDTQYF. CDR3 coding DNA: TGCAGTGCTAGTACGGGGCCCACAGATACGCAGTATTTT.